These 13 T cell receptor beta chains share one sample of origin, sequenced in a study of T cell responses to AZD1222 COVID-19 vaccine. Using immunoSEQ multiplex PCR, the repertoire was profiled, and TCRdb retains in-frame clones only, with some absent. Of 140,000 to 150,000 clones detected, about nine tenths appear once; the ten largest clones hold 2.8%. Sample: peripheral blood, taken on day 0 of MenACWY control vaccination. The receptor set was obtained from an adult in good health.

V gene TRBV7-3 combines with J gene TRBJ1-1; no reliable D call. Germline V gene sequence: CDR1 SGHTA, CDR2 FQGTGA. The CDR3 runs 13 residues. Deletions cut 3 bases from V and 1 base from J, with 6 bases between. The DNA for the CDR3 is TGTGCCAGCAGCTTTGCAGGGAACACTGAAGCTTTCTTT. This translates into CASSFAGNTEAFF.

This chain joins TRBV6-4 and TRBJ2-4; a possible D gene is TRBD2 (5 bases). V lost 4 bases, J lost 1 base, and 11 bases lay in between. The CDR3 consists of 15 residues. CDR1 is MRHNA, CDR2 SNTAGT, per germline. CDR3 in DNA: TGTGCCAGCAGTGTAACTAGTCAGGCCAAAAACATTCAGTACTTC. It specifies CASSVTSQAKNIQYF.

This clone was observed at least ten times. The gene calls are TRBV7-6 and TRBJ1-4, with TRBD1 as a possible D gene (5 bases). V was shortened by 5 bases and J by 12 bases, with 13 bases between the two germline ends. Germline CDR1 and CDR2: SGHVS and FNYEAQ. This CDR3 has 12 amino acids. The CDR3 sequence: CASSLGDLELFF. The CDR3 bases are TGTGCCAGCAGCCTTGGGGACCTGGAACTGTTTTTT. Supplemented by reference TRBV7-6 and TRBJ1-4, the full variable domain reads GAGVSQSPRYKVTKRGQDVALRCDPISGHVSLYWYRQALGQGPEFLTYFNYEAQQDKSGLPNDRFSAERPEGSISTLTIQRTEQRDSAMYRCASSLGDLELFFGSGTQLSVL.

This clone came up once. V gene TRBV29-1 combines with J gene TRBJ2-5, with 7 positions matching TRBD1. This CDR3 has 15 amino acids. V lost 2 bases and J lost 5; bases outside the gene matches: 11. The germline gives CDR1 SQVTM, CDR2 ANQGSEA. CDR3 in DNA: TGCAGCGTTGAACGGACAGGATCTGGCCGGGAGACCCAGTACTTC. It encodes CSVERTGSGRETQYF. Filled out from reference TRBV29-1 and TRBJ2-5, the complete variable domain reads SAVISQKPSRDICQRGTSLTIQCQVDSQVTMMFWYRQQPGQSLTLIATANQGSEATYESGFVIDKFPISRPNLTFSTLTVSNMSPEDSSIYLCSVERTGSGRETQYFGPGTRLLVL.

This clone was observed once. The gene calls are TRBV7-3 and TRBJ2-2; D not resolved. Germline lookup yields CDR1 SGHTA and CDR2 FQGTGA. Deletions cut 7 bases from V and 2 bases from J, with 14 bases between. This CDR3 contains 15 residues. The chain's CDR3 is CASTWDGRNTGELFF. CDR3 sequence (DNA): TGTGCCAGCACCTGGGATGGCAGAAACACCGGGGAGCTGTTTTTT.

The count of this clone is one. V and J are TRBV3-1 (or the pseudogene TRBV3-2) and TRBJ1-3, with unresolved D. Trimming took 2 bases from V and 0 from J, leaving 5 bases between them. The germline gives CDR1 LGHDT, CDR2 YNNKEL (reference sequence). The CDR3 is 14 amino acids. Here the CDR3 DNA reads TGTGCCAGCAGCCAATACAGCTCTGGAAACACCATATATTTT. It encodes CASSQYSSGNTIYF.

CDR3 loop: CSVDRGGTDTQYF. The CDR3 nucleotides read TGCAGCGTTGATCGGGGGGGCACAGATACGCAGTATTTT. This chain links TRBV29-1 with TRBJ2-3; 7 bases map to TRBD2. Losses at the gene ends were 3 bases for V and 1 base for J; bases not matched to a gene: 1. There are 13 residues in the CDR3. The V gene's germline CDR1 is SQVTM and CDR2 ANQGSEA.

V is TRBV10-3 and J is TRBJ1-3, with 7 bases that match TRBD1. This CDR3 region has 14 residues. The junction had 5 bases not matched to a gene; V was cut back by 5 bases and J by 4 bases. CDR1 and CDR2 (germline): ENHRY, SYGVKD. DNA for the CDR3: TGTGCCATCAGTCTAGACAGGGAAGGAAACACCATATATTTT. It encodes CAISLDREGNTIYF.

The chain uses TRBV15 and TRBJ1-4; the D gene is possibly TRBD1 (5 bases). The CDR3 is made up of 15 amino acids. From germline, CDR1 is LNHNV and CDR2 YYDKDF (reference sequence). The germline V and J ends were trimmed by 0 bases and 8 bases, with 13 bases remaining between them. The CDR3 region has the DNA TGTGCCACCAGCAGAGACAGGGTGGATGGGGAAAAACTGTTTTTT. As protein: CATSRDRVDGEKLFF.

The V call is TRBV11-3, the J call TRBJ2-3, with 9 bases aligning to TRBD1. From germline, CDR1 is SGHNT and CDR2 YENEEA. The CDR3 length is 15 residues. After removal of 3 bases from V and 2 bases from J, the junction contained 3 bases not matched to a gene. In nucleotides, the CDR3 is TGTGCCAGCAGCTTCGGGACAGGGAACACAGATACGCAGTATTTT. Protein: CASSFGTGNTDTQYF.

The genes are TRBV7-3 and TRBJ2-7; D is tentatively TRBD1 or TRBD2 (6 bases each). V shed 1 base and J shed 5 bases, with 18 bases lying between them. This CDR3 has 16 residues. Germline CDR1 reads SGHTA; CDR2 reads FQGTGA. CDR3 sequence reads: CASSLMNRVGRNEQYF. CDR3 bases: TGTGCCAGCAGCTTAATGAACAGGGTTGGGAGGAACGAGCAGTACTTC.

The gene calls are TRBV3-1 (or the pseudogene TRBV3-2) and TRBJ1-3; D gene ambiguous. Germline lookup yields CDR1 LGHDT and CDR2 YNNKEL (reference sequence). The CDR3 contains 13 residues. The ends were cut back, 3 bases at V and 0 bases at J, with 3 bases in the middle. The CDR3 here is CASSHHSGNTIYF. DNA for the CDR3: TGTGCCAGCAGCCATCACTCTGGAAACACCATATATTTT.

The rearrangement joins TRBV4-2 to TRBJ1-2; 7 positions match TRBD1. The germline CDR1 and CDR2 sequences are LGHNA and YNFKEQ. The CDR3 is made up of 19 amino acids. Losses at the gene ends were 1 base for V and 4 bases for J; bases not matched to a gene: 18. The CDR3 spells CASSQAPVVGRAGGYGYTF. For the CDR3, the DNA is TGTGCCAGCAGCCAAGCCCCTGTTGTGGGACGCGCAGGGGGCTATGGCTACACCTTC.